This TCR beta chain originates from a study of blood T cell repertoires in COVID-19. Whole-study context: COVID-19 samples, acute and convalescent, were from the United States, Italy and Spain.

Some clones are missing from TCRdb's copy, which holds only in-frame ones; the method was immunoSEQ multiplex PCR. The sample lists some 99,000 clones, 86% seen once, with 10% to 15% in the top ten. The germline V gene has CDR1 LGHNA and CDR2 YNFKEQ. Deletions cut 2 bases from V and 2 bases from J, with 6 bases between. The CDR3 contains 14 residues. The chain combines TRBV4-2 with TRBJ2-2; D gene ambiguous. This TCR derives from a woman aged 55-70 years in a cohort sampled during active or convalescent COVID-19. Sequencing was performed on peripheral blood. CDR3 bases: TGTGCCAGCAGCCAAACTGTAAACACCGGGGAGCTGTTTTTT. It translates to CASSQTVNTGELFF.